This T cell receptor (beta chain) was identified in a study of CD8+ T cells in alopecia areata. Extracted from the samples, RNA was reverse transcribed into cDNA to serve as the sequencing template. Profiling relied on immunoSEQ multiplex PCR, and the TCRdb table lists in-frame clones only, not all of them. This table holds 160,000 or so clones, 40% to 60% found once. Samples from alopecia areata patients were lesional scalp punch biopsies and peripheral blood. Study-wide findings and caveats: Compared with mice, patients displayed less clear TCR sharing, possibly for HLA-related reasons.

With V trimmed by 6 bases and J by 5 bases, 4 bases remained unmatched. The CDR3 sequence is 13 residues long. Germline CDR1 and CDR2: MNHNS and SASEGT. The sample holds a few counts of this clone. The antigen remains undetermined. The receptor comes from a human donor with alopecia areata. The source was CD8+ T cells sorted from blood, collected at week 0. The chain recombines TRBV6-1 with TRBJ2-7, with TRBD2 matching 10 bases. The chain's CDR3 is CASRASGGNEQYF. The CDR3 nucleotides read TGTGCCAGCAGGGCTAGCGGGGGCAACGAGCAGTACTTC.